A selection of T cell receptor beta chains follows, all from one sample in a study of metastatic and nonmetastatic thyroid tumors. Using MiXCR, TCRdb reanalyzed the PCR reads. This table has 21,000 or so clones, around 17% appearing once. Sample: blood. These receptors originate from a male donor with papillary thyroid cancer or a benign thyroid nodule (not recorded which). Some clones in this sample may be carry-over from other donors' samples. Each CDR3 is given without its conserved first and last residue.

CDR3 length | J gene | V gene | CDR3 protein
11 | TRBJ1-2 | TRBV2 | ASRTGRLYGYT
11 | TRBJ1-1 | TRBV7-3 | ASSTYRNTEAF
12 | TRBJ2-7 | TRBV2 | ASSRTCISSEQY
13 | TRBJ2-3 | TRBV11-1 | ASSFTAPSTDTQY
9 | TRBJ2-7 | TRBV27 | ASRGADEQY
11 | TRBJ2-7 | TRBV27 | ASSPGLPPEQY
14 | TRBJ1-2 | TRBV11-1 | ASSFMPGQGDYGYT
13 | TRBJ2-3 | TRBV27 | ASSLWEASTDTQY
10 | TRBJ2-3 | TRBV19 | ASSRGTDTQY
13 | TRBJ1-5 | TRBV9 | ASSPSGHNNQPQH
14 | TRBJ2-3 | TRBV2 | ASSDGRGGLKDTQY
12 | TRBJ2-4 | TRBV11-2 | ASSLVTAKNIQY
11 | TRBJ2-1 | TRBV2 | ASSPRLGNEQF
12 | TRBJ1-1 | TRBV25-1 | ASSEEGMNTEAF
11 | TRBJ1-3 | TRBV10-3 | ASRGRIENTIY
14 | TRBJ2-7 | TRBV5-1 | ASSSSGTSASYEQY
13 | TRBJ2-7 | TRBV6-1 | ASSGSGTGGYEQY
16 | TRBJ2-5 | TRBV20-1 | SARSIPQGRGYQETQY
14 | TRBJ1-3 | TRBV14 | ASSQGIANPGNTIY
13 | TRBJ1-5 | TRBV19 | ASSIDPSGHRSQH
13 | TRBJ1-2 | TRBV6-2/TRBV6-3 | ASRVTGVEVDGYT
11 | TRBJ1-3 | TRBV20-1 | SATRAEGNTIY
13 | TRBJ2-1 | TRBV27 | ASSLRGSSYNEQF
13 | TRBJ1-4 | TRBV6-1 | ASSEVTGGFEKLF
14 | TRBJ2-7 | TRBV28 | ASSLWGGQGLYEQY
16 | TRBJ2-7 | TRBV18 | ASLPGVGGPMLSYEQY
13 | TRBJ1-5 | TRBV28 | ASSLGETGNQPQH
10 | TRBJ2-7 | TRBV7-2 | ASSPRGYEQY
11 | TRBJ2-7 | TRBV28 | ASSLESSYEQY